The 24 T cell receptor beta chains given below trace back to one sample, sequenced in a study of CD8 T cells in Susac syndrome. A quantity of roughly 0.5 to 1 ug RNA underwent reverse transcription using random hexamers. TCRdb independently ran MiXCR on the immunoSEQ multiplex PCR reads; one entry per CDR3 protein. The sample consists of around 230,000 distinct CDR3 sequences, approximately 95% of them appearing once. Source material: CD4+ T cells from PBMCs. The receptors here all came from a human donor with Susac syndrome.

This clonotype was recorded once. The chain carries TRBV29-1 and TRBJ2-1, with TRBD1 matching over 9 bases. J gave up 0 bases and V 7 bases, and 4 bases lay outside the gene matches. CDR1 is SQVTM and CDR2 is ANQGSEA in the germline V gene. This CDR3 spans 14 amino acids. CDR3 DNA: TGCAGCGGATTGACAGGGGGCTCCTACAATGAGCAGTTCTTC. It specifies CSGLTGGSYNEQFF.

In nucleotides, the CDR3 is TGCAGCGTTGGAGATTCGGAGACCCAGTACTTC. Amino acids: CSVGDSETQYF. The chain carries TRBV29-1 and TRBJ2-5, with no clear D. CDR1 SQVTM and CDR2 ANQGSEA come from the germline V gene. This CDR3 is built from 11 residues. The V gene lost 4 bases and the J gene lost 5 bases, with 8 bases spanning the gap.

The genes are TRBV29-1 and TRBJ1-1, with D unclear. The CDR3 runs 13 residues. The germline V gene has CDR1 SQVTM and CDR2 ANQGSEA. Trimming left V 1 base short and J 4 bases short, with 10 bases between. CDR3 amino acids: CSVEVRTSTEAFF. The CDR3, as DNA: TGCAGCGTTGAAGTTAGGACCAGCACTGAAGCTTTCTTT.

V is TRBV20-1 and J is TRBJ2-3, with a weak D call TRBD2 (6 bases). The germline V gene has CDR1 DFQATT and CDR2 SNEGSKA (reference sequence). The V end lost 7 bases, the J end lost 1 base, and 12 bases lay between the germline ends. The CDR3 contains 13 residues. The CDR3 DNA follows: TGCAGTGAACGGGAGTTTGGCACAGATACGCAGTATTTT. As protein: CSEREFGTDTQYF.

The genes are TRBV7-9 and TRBJ2-5, with D unclear. Trimming took off 5 bases at V and 7 bases at J, with 8 bases between the two ends. The CDR3 length is 11 residues. From germline, CDR1 is SEHNR and CDR2 FQNEAQ (reference sequence). CDR3 sequence: CASSPAGTQYF. As DNA, the CDR3 is TGTGCCAGCAGCCCGGCTGGGACCCAGTACTTC. Together with reference TRBV7-9 and TRBJ2-5, the CDR3 gives the full variable domain: DTGVSQNPRHKITKRGQNVTFRCDPISEHNRLYWYRQTLGQGPEFLTYFQNEAQLEKSRLLSDRFSAERPKGSFSTLEIQRTEQGDSAMYLCASSPAGTQYFGPGTRLLVL.

The chain couples TRBV6-4 to TRBJ2-5; 8 bases align to TRBD2. The CDR3 sequence is 15 residues long. Germline CDR1 is MRHNA and CDR2 is SNTAGT. V was clipped by 3 bases and J by 5 bases; unmatched bases: 8. The CDR3 spells CASSEFGLARETQYF. CDR3 coding DNA: TGTGCCAGCAGTGAGTTTGGACTAGCTCGGGAGACCCAGTACTTC.

The chain combines TRBV30 with TRBJ2-1; tentatively, D is TRBD2 (6 bases). The CDR3 is made up of 14 amino acids. The V end lost 2 bases, the J end lost 12 bases, and 20 bases lay between the germline ends. Germline CDR1 is GTSNPN and CDR2 is SVGIG (reference sequence). The CDR3 reads CAWSPHREWGGQFF. The CDR3 bases are TGTGCCTGGAGTCCTCACCGGGAGTGGGGTGGGCAGTTCTTC.

V and J are TRBV12-3 or TRBV12-4 and TRBJ1-5; 7 nucleotides match TRBD1. Losses at the gene ends were 3 bases for V and 11 bases for J; bases not matched to a gene: 4. The CDR3 runs 12 residues. This CDR3 reads CASSFGQVAQHF. The CDR3 DNA is TGTGCCAGCAGTTTTGGACAGGTTGCCCAGCATTTT.

J is TRBJ2-7 and V is TRBV20-1; D is perhaps TRBD2 (6 bases). CDR1 DFQATT and CDR2 SNEGSKA come from the germline V gene (reference sequence). V dropped 6 bases and J dropped 9 bases, with 21 bases sitting between them. The CDR3 covers 13 residues. The CDR3 DNA follows: TGCAGTGCCCCCCTAATGTCGGGAGATGGGCAGTACTTC. Protein: CSAPLMSGDGQYF.

The chain has TRBV7-2 and TRBJ2-7; TRBD2 aligns across 9 bases. Germline V gene lookup returns CDR1 SGHTA and CDR2 FQGNSA. After removal of 5 bases from V and 3 bases from J, the junction contained 8 bases not matched to a gene. The CDR3 loop spans 15 amino acids. The CDR3 coding sequence is TGTGCCAGCAGCACAAAGACTAGCGGTCACTACGAGCAGTACTTC. This sequence encodes CASSTKTSGHYEQYF.

The sample holds one count of this clonotype. This sequence joins TRBV18 and TRBJ2-7; D remains unclear. The V gene lost 1 base and the J gene lost 5 bases, with 3 bases spanning the gap. Germline assignment: CDR1 KGHSH and CDR2 LQKENI. This CDR3 has 11 amino acids. CDR3 in amino acids: CASSPLDEQYF. The DNA for the CDR3 is TGTGCCAGCTCACCACTCGACGAGCAGTACTTC.

This chain connects TRBV5-1 to TRBJ2-6; the D gene is possibly TRBD1 (5 bases). The V end was cut by 7 bases, the J end by 2 bases, with 16 bases between. The CDR3 consists of 16 residues. Germline-derived CDR1 and CDR2 are SGHRS and YFSETQ. The DNA of the CDR3 is TGCGCCAGCCGCATGCAGGGTTCAGCTGGGGCCAACGTCCTGACTTTC. It translates to CASRMQGSAGANVLTF.

This chain's CDR3 is CAWSASPATLAKNIQYF. Written as DNA, the CDR3 is TGTGCCTGGAGCGCTTCACCCGCGACTTTAGCCAAAAACATTCAGTACTTC. The V gene is TRBV30, the J gene TRBJ2-4; no reliable D call. V lost 3 bases and J 0 bases, leaving 18 bases between the germline ends. The length of the CDR3 is 17 residues. Germline CDR1 is GTSNPN and CDR2 is SVGIG (reference sequence).

A note on this clonotype: An end of the junction does not agree with germline; a read error may underlie this. The chain combines TRBV29-1 with TRBJ2-7; D remains unclear. The CDR3 contains 15 residues. Germline CDR1 SQVTM, CDR2 ANQGSEA. The CDR3 DNA reads as TGCAGCGTTGCGAGGATCCTTGAAGGGATGTACGAATTAGACTTC. It specifies CSVARILEGMYELDF.

The gene calls are TRBV29-1 and TRBJ1-1; TRBD1 might be the D (5 bases). The CDR3 spans 11 residues. V was trimmed by 3 bases and J by 8 bases, leaving 10 bases between them. Per the germline V gene, CDR1 is SQVTM and CDR2 is ANQGSEA. The CDR3 spells CSVDERQEAFF. Here the CDR3 DNA reads TGCAGCGTTGATGAGCGACAGGAAGCTTTCTTT.

The gene calls are TRBV9 and TRBJ2-3; no reliable D call. Trimming pared 2 bases from V and 4 bases from J, leaving 11 bases between. Germline V gene lookup returns CDR1 SGDLS and CDR2 YYNGEE. The CDR3 is 14 amino acids. CDR3 sequence reads: CASSVAHLADTQYF. The CDR3 region has the DNA TGTGCCAGCAGCGTTGCCCATCTGGCAGATACGCAGTATTTT. The complete variable domain, with remaining parts taken from reference TRBV9 and TRBJ2-3, reads DSGVTQTPKHLITATGQRVTLRCSPRSGDLSVYWYQQSLDQGLQFLIQYYNGEERAKGNILERFSAQQFPDLHSELNLSSLELGDSALYFCASSVAHLADTQYFGPGTRLTVL.

This clonotype showed up just a few times. This chain links TRBV29-1 with TRBJ1-5; D may be TRBD1 (6 bases). Trimming left V 4 bases short and J 2 bases short, with 9 bases between. In germline, CDR1 is SQVTM, CDR2 ANQGSEA. The CDR3 sequence is 13 residues long. CDR3 sequence: CSVVQGGNQPQHF. The DNA of the CDR3 is TGCAGCGTTGTACAGGGAGGCAATCAGCCCCAGCATTTT.

This rearrangement joins TRBV30 to TRBJ2-2; D is tentatively TRBD1 or TRBD2 (5 bases each). The CDR3 totals 13 residues. V was clipped by 0 bases and J by 6 bases, with 8 bases between them. Looked up from germline, CDR1 is GTSNPN and CDR2 is SVGIG (reference sequence). CDR3 in amino acids: CAWSVRGAGELFF. Here the CDR3 DNA reads TGTGCCTGGAGTGTACGAGGGGCCGGGGAGCTGTTTTTT.

The chain uses TRBV18 and TRBJ2-7; D not certain. Trimming removed 4 bases at V and 1 base at J, with 11 bases between. This CDR3 is 14 amino acids long. Germline CDR1 reads KGHSH; CDR2 reads LQKENI. DNA for the CDR3: TGTGCCAGCTCACAATTTGACACGTCCTACGAGCAGTACTTC. Translating it yields CASSQFDTSYEQYF.

The chain links TRBV3-1 to TRBJ2-3; 8 nucleotides line up with TRBD2. The CDR3 has 15 residues. The V segment lost 4 bases and the J segment 2 bases; nucleotides outside the gene matches: 5. Germline V gene sequence: CDR1 LGHDT, CDR2 YNNKEL (reference sequence). The CDR3 spells CASSPTSALTDTQYF. The CDR3 DNA reads TGTGCCAGCAGCCCGACTAGCGCCCTCACAGATACGCAGTATTTT.

V is TRBV30 and J is TRBJ2-2; D may be TRBD2 (5 bases). The CDR3 extends over 17 amino acids. V lost 1 base, J lost 4 bases, and 19 bases lay in between. Germline CDR1 GTSNPN, CDR2 SVGIG (reference sequence). CDR3 amino acids: CAWSGSRRMVGTGELFF. For the CDR3, the DNA is TGTGCCTGGAGTGGATCTCGGAGGATGGTGGGCACCGGGGAGCTGTTTTTT.

The chain recombines TRBV18 with TRBJ1-5, with D perhaps TRBD1 (6 bases). CDR1 is KGHSH and CDR2 is LQKENI in the germline V gene. V dropped 4 bases and J dropped 0 bases, with 10 bases sitting between them. This CDR3 spans 15 amino acids. The chain's CDR3 is CASSLGQNSNQPQHF. CDR3 nucleotide sequence: TGTGCCAGCTCACTCGGACAGAATAGCAATCAGCCCCAGCATTTT.

The chain recombines TRBV29-1 with TRBJ1-1; D uncertain. This CDR3 is built from 12 residues. Germline V gene data show CDR1 as SQVTM and CDR2 as ANQGSEA. Deletions cut 2 bases from V and 6 bases from J, with 10 bases between. The CDR3 DNA sequence: TGCAGCGTTGAATCGGGATGGGCTGAAGCTTTCTTT. This codes for CSVESGWAEAFF.

The chain is built from TRBV12-3 or TRBV12-4 and TRBJ2-5; TRBD2 aligns across 11 bases. V trimming: 6 bases; J trimming: 2 bases; junction bases outside the gene matches: 20. The CDR3 sequence is 20 residues long. The CDR3 reads CASSRGGLAVSLTIQETQYF. Here the CDR3 DNA reads TGTGCCAGCAGCCGAGGGGGACTAGCGGTTTCCTTAACCATACAAGAGACCCAGTACTTC.